The clone carrying this T cell receptor beta chain was seen at least ten times. The data originate from a study of human T cells and chemical hapten exposure. TCRdb analysed the RACE reads with MiXCR anew, one entry per CDR3 protein. This sample carries 150,000 to 200,000 distinct CDR3 sequences, around 24% of them seen once, and the ten largest clones take about 6.7%. Noted time point: patch test 1, 2 weeks after DPC sensitization. Documented treatment: therapeutic diphenylcyclopropenone sensitization with weekly scalp DPC. Trimming cost V 3 bases and J 2 bases; bases outside gene matches: 2. CDR3 length: 16 residues. CDR1 is SGHRS and CDR2 is YFSETQ in the germline V gene.

The chain carries TRBV5-1 and TRBJ2-1, with 13 bases aligning to TRBD2. The source was whole blood, collected in connection with sensitization to the hapten diphenylcyclopropenone (DPC). The clonotype comes from a woman aged 45-65 years with alopecia areata. Some clones in this sample may be carry-over from other donors' samples. CDR3 region: CASSSGLAGPYNEQFF. The DNA of the CDR3 is TGCGCCAGCAGCTCGGGACTAGCGGGACCCTACAATGAGCAGTTCTTC.